These 5 T cell receptor beta chains were sequenced from one sample in a study of radiotherapy plus CTLA-4 blockade in lung cancer. Produced via immunoSEQ multiplex PCR; TCRdb's table is partial and in-frame only. The sample holds tens of thousands of clones, approximately 84% seen once. The source was peripheral blood, collected from a patient treated with radiotherapy plus ipilimumab. Source of these receptors: a human donor with non-small cell lung cancer whose response to radiotherapy plus ipilimumab could not be evaluated.

The genes are TRBV28 and TRBJ2-7; D gene unclear. Germline CDR1 MDHEN, CDR2 SYDVKM. The CDR3 is 11 amino acids. Trimming took 2 bases from V and 5 from J, leaving 4 bases between them. The CDR3 protein is CASSLRDEQYF. CDR3 nucleotides: TGTGCCAGCAGTTTACGGGACGAGCAGTACTTC.

The CDR3 here is CASSSPPSGTDTQYF. The CDR3 nucleotides read TGTGCCAGCAGTTCCCCTCCTAGCGGGACAGATACGCAGTATTTT. The chain carries TRBV28 and TRBJ2-3; TRBD2 agrees at 8 bases. The CDR3 totals 15 residues. The ends lost 4 bases at V and 3 bases at J; junction bases unmatched: 6. The germline gives CDR1 MDHEN, CDR2 SYDVKM. The complete variable domain, with remaining parts taken from reference TRBV28 and TRBJ2-3, reads DVKVTQSSRYLVKRTGEKVFLECVQDMDHENMFWYRQDPGLGLRLIYFSYDVKMKEKGDIPEGYSVSREKKERFSLILESASTNQTSMYLCASSSPPSGTDTQYFGPGTRLTVL.

The chain is built from TRBV2 and TRBJ2-7; possibly TRBD1 for D (6 bases). The CDR3 spans 13 residues. Trimming took 4 bases from V and 3 from J, leaving 10 bases between them. CDR1 SNHLY and CDR2 FYNNEI come from the germline V gene. The DNA for the CDR3 is TGTGCCAGCAGTGCACAGGGAGACTACGAGCAGTACTTC. The encoded protein is CASSAQGDYEQYF.

This chain links TRBV11-2 with TRBJ2-5; maybe TRBD2 (5 bases). Trimming stripped 3 bases from V and 5 bases from J, with 16 bases between. CDR1 and CDR2 (germline): SGHAT, FQNNGV. The CDR3 spans 15 residues. The chain's CDR3 is CASSFSPAQRETQYF. The CDR3, as DNA: TGTGCCAGCAGCTTCAGCCCAGCCCAGCGGGAGACCCAGTACTTC.

This clone was observed once. The V and J genes are TRBV27 and TRBJ2-7; D not resolved. The V end lost 6 bases, the J end lost 3 bases, and 9 bases lay between the germline ends. Germline assignment: CDR1 MNHEY and CDR2 SMNVEV (reference sequence). The CDR3 is 12 amino acids. This chain's CDR3 is CASRENSYEQYF. The CDR3, as DNA: TGTGCCAGCAGAGAGAATAGCTACGAGCAGTACTTC.